Listed below are T cell receptor beta chains from one sample, sequenced in a study of early T cells in non-severe SARS-CoV-2 infection. TCRdb reanalysed the 5' RACE reads using MiXCR and keeps one entry per CDR3 protein. The table includes over 50,000 distinct CDR3 sequences, roughly 12% detected once. Sample: whole blood. Receptors were obtained from an adult who was a healthcare worker with PCR-confirmed SARS-CoV-2 infection or an uninfected control (not recorded which). Each CDR3 is given with its conserved first and last residue. A D gene is named only where the DNA matches it firmly. The size entry is marked missing in some rows and otherwise reads once, few, many or a size class.

j_gene,v_gene,abundance,d_gene,CDR3nt,CDR3aa
TRBJ2-1,TRBV10-3,many,NA,TGTGCCATCAGTGAACCGATCTCCTACAATGAGCAGTTCTTC,CAISEPISYNEQFF
TRBJ2-1,TRBV6-2/TRBV6-3,NA,TRBD2,TGTGCCAGCAGTTACTTAGCGGGGGGGAGCCCTAGCTACAATGAGCAGTTCTTC,CASSYLAGGSPSYNEQFF
TRBJ2-1,TRBV29-1,many,NA,TGCAGCGTTGTGGGACTCCCCTACAATGAGCAGTTCTTC,CSVVGLPYNEQFF
TRBJ2-3,TRBV6-5,many,TRBD2,TGTGCCAGCAGTTACTCCCTCGAGGTAGCGGGAGTTAGAGATACGCAGTATTTT,CASSYSLEVAGVRDTQYF
TRBJ2-7,TRBV13,many,TRBD2,TGTGCCAGCAGCCTAGGCCAGCGGGAGGTGGGTGAGCAGTACTTC,CASSLGQREVGEQYF
TRBJ2-7,TRBV19,NA,TRBD2,TGTGCCAGTAGTATGTGGGCGGGGGAGTCCTACGAGCAGTACTTC,CASSMWAGESYEQYF
TRBJ2-1,TRBV12-3/TRBV12-4,once,NA,TGTGCCAGCAGTTTGGTGGGACGGGATGAGCAGTTCTTC,CASSLVGRDEQFF
TRBJ2-7,TRBV7-6,few,TRBD2,TGTGCCAGCAGTTTTACTAGCGACGAGCAGTACTTC,CASSFTSDEQYF
TRBJ2-2,TRBV10-2,many,NA,TGCGCCAGCAGTGATGGGGGGAGTTCAGGGGAGCTGTTTTTT,CASSDGGSSGELFF
TRBJ2-3,TRBV7-2,few,NA,TGTGCCAGCAGCCAGAGGGGGTACGGGGGCACAGATACGCAGTATTTT,CASSQRGYGGTDTQYF
TRBJ2-1,TRBV19,many,NA,TGTGCCAGTAGCAGGGGAGAATCGTTGCCCCCCAATGAGCAGTTCTTC,CASSRGESLPPNEQFF
TRBJ1-1,TRBV2,many,NA,TGTGCCAGCACCTCTACAGGGTTGAACACTGAAGCTTTCTTT,CASTSTGLNTEAFF
TRBJ1-3,TRBV5-6,few,NA,TGTGCCAGCAGCTTGGGCAGCGCTGGAAACACCATATATTTT,CASSLGSAGNTIYF
TRBJ1-4,TRBV20-1,many,NA,TGCAGTGCCAGCGTCCTTGCAACTAATGAAAAACTGTTTTTT,CSASVLATNEKLFF
TRBJ2-3,TRBV3-1,many,TRBD2,TGTGCCAGCAGCCCACTGCGGGGGAGAGATACGCAGTATTTT,CASSPLRGRDTQYF
TRBJ2-5,TRBV3-1,few,TRBD2,TGTGCCAGCAGACCACCCCCTAGCGGGGGCAGGGAGACCCAGTACTTC,CASRPPPSGGRETQYF
TRBJ2-4,TRBV11-2,many,NA,TGTGCCAGCAGGAGGGGGGACGTTCGAGGAGACATTCAGTACTTC,CASRRGDVRGDIQYF
TRBJ1-1,TRBV21-1,NA,NA,TGTGCCAGCAGCAAACGACAAGTGAACACTGAAGCTTTCTTT,CASSKRQVNTEAFF
TRBJ2-5,TRBV11-2,many,NA,TGTGCCAGTTGCCGGGACAATCAAGCGGAGACCCAGTACTTC,CASCRDNQAETQYF
TRBJ1-6,TRBV6-1,few,TRBD1,TGTGCCAGCTACATAGACCGGACAGGTCGCTATAATTCACCCCTCCACTTT,CASYIDRTGRYNSPLHF
TRBJ2-1,TRBV20-1,NA,TRBD1,TGCAGTGCCCTTGACCCAGGACAGGGGGGGAATGAGCAGTTCTTC,CSALDPGQGGNEQFF
TRBJ2-2,TRBV5-1,NA,NA,TGCGCCAGCAGCTTGTACCTAGCCGCCGGGGAGCTGTTTTTT,CASSLYLAAGELFF
TRBJ2-1,TRBV20-1,NA,TRBD2,TGCAGTGCTTCAGCTAGCGGGGGAAATAAGAATGAGCAGTTCTTC,CSASASGGNKNEQFF
TRBJ1-4,TRBV30,many,NA,TGTGCCTGGAGTCACGACATTCGGACCGCTGCAACTAATGAAAAACTGTTTTTT,CAWSHDIRTAATNEKLFF
TRBJ2-5,TRBV7-3,many,NA,TGTGCCAGCAGCTTAACGACTGAGCTGCAAGAGACCCAGTACTTC,CASSLTTELQETQYF
TRBJ2-1,TRBV29-1,NA,TRBD2,TGCAGCGTTGAAGAGCGGGGGGCCCGCTACAATGAGCAGTTCTTC,CSVEERGARYNEQFF
TRBJ1-1,TRBV12-3/TRBV12-4,few,NA,TGTGCCAGCAGTTTCGGGGGCGCCAGTACTGAAGCTTTCTTT,CASSFGGASTEAFF
TRBJ2-1,TRBV20-1,NA,TRBD2,TGCAGTGCTAGAGGAAGTAGACTAGCGGGGGGTCGCGTCAATGAGCAGTTCTTC,CSARGSRLAGGRVNEQFF
TRBJ2-7,TRBV20-1,many,NA,TGCAGTGCTAGTGACAGGAGCTCCTACGAGCAGTACTTC,CSASDRSSYEQYF
TRBJ2-3,TRBV9,NA,NA,TGTGCCAGCAGCGGTGGTAGCGGAGGGAATACGCAGTATTTT,CASSGGSGGNTQYF
TRBJ2-5,TRBV19,many,NA,TGTGCCAGTAGTCCCGGGACCGTGGGGGAGACCCAGTACTTC,CASSPGTVGETQYF